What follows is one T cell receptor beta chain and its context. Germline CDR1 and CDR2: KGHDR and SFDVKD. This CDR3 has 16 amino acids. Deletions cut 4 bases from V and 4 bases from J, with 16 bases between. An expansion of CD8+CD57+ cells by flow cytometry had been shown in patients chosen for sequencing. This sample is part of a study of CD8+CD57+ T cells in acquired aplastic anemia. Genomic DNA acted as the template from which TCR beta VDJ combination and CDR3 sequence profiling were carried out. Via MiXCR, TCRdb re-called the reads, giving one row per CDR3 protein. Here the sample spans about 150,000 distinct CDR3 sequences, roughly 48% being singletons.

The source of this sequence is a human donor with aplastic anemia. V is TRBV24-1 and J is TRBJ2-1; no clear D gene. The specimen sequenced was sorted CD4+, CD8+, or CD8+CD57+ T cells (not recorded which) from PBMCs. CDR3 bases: TGTGCCACCAGTGAATGGGCCACTCGAGTTTACAATGAGCAGTTCTTC. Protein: CATSEWATRVYNEQFF.